By frequency in the sample, the clone carrying this T cell receptor beta chain is medium-sized. TRB rearrangements spanning V, D and J were amplified using mixed TRB-A/B primers. MiXCR, applied by TCRdb to the multiplex PCR reads, yields one record per CDR3 protein. The sample lists about 6,200 distinct CDR3 sequences, about 25% occurring once. TCR beta rearrangements were amplified from peripheral blood genomic DNA. The data were obtained in a study of T cell repertoires in aging, cancer and after chemotherapy. This TCR was sampled from a human donor in good health. The sequencing input was blood.

This chain's CDR3 is CASSTDRVVNTGELFF. The CDR3 region has the DNA TGTGCCAGCAGTACAGACAGGGTTGTCAACACCGGGGAGCTGTTTTTT. The chain combines TRBV11-3 with TRBJ2-2; 7 bases are a match to TRBD1. The CDR3 covers 16 residues. With V trimmed by 6 bases and J by 2 bases, 9 bases remained unmatched. Germline V lookup: CDR1 SGHNT, CDR2 YENEEA. Full variable domain (rest looked up from reference TRBV11-3 and TRBJ2-2): EAGVVQSPRYKIIEKKQPVAFWCNPISGHNTLYWYLQNLGQGPELLIRYENEEAVDDSQLPKDRFSAERLKGVDSTLKIQPAELGDSAVYLCASSTDRVVNTGELFFGEGSRLTVL.